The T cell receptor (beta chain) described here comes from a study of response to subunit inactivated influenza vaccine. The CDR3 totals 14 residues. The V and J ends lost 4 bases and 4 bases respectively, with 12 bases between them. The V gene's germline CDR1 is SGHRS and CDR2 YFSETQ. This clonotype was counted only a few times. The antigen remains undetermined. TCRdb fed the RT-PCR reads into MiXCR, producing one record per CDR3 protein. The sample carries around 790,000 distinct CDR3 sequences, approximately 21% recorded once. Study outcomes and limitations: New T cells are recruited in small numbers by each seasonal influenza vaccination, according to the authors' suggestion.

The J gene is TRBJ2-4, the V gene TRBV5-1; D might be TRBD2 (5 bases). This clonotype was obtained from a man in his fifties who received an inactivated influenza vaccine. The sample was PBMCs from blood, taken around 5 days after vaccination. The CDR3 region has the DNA TGCGCCAGCAGCCGGAGCGGCAGTAAAAACATTCAGTACTTC. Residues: CASSRSGSKNIQYF.